Each of the 22 T cell receptor beta chains below was sequenced from the same sample in a study of Ad26.COV2.S vaccination and SARS-CoV-2 variants. Sequencing was performed with immunoSEQ multiplex PCR; in TCRdb, only in-frame clones are kept and a portion is missing. In the table there are 200,000 to 300,000 clones, around 87% of which are singletons. Treatment described: 15 to 20 received Ad26.COV2.S at low or high dose, single or two shots; about 5 received placebo; per-sample allocation not given. The samples date from day 63 after the first vaccine or placebo injection. The source material was peripheral blood, sampled in a trial of Ad26.COV2.S vaccine versus placebo. All receptors come from a person aged 18-60 years who received the Ad26.COV2.S COVID-19 vaccine or a placebo.

V usage is TRBV9 and J usage is TRBJ2-1, with TRBD1 matching 11 bases. V was clipped by 0 bases and J by 6 bases; unmatched bases: 11. This CDR3 comprises 18 residues. Germline CDR1 SGDLS, CDR2 YYNGEE. The CDR3 protein is CASSVGVSGQGAFNEQFF. Here the CDR3 DNA reads TGTGCCAGCAGCGTAGGAGTCAGTGGACAGGGGGCGTTCAATGAGCAGTTCTTC.

In its sample, this clone was seen a few times. This rearrangement joins TRBV9 to TRBJ1-6; TRBD1 is a possible D gene (6 bases). Germline V gene data show CDR1 as SGDLS and CDR2 as YYNGEE. The length of the CDR3 is 15 residues. Trimming pared 3 bases from V and 8 bases from J, leaving 15 bases between. CDR3 loop: CASSGSGALYSPLHF. The CDR3 region has the DNA TGTGCCAGCAGCGGGTCGGGGGCCCTTTATTCACCCCTCCACTTT.

The rearrangement links TRBV18 to TRBJ1-1; D unclear. The germline CDR1 and CDR2 sequences are KGHSH and LQKENI. The CDR3 loop spans 13 amino acids. Trimming took off 3 bases at V and 2 bases at J, with 7 bases between the two ends. The CDR3 is CASSPLDNTEAFF. Here the CDR3 DNA reads TGTGCCAGCTCACCGCTTGATAACACTGAAGCTTTCTTT.

This CDR3 is CASSLGEGWSQHF. In DNA form, the CDR3 reads TGTGCCAGCAGTTTAGGGGAGGGTTGGTCCCAGCATTTT. The chain has TRBV12-3 or TRBV12-4 and TRBJ1-5; no clear D. This CDR3 has 13 amino acids. V was pared by 1 base and J by 11 bases, with 12 bases between.

The genes are TRBV28 and TRBJ2-1; 7 bases agree with TRBD2. Germline lookup yields CDR1 MDHEN and CDR2 SYDVKM. The CDR3 runs to 17 residues. With 1 base clipped from V and 6 bases from J, the junction kept 12 bases outside the gene matches. The CDR3 loop is CASSLSWRTRAVNEQFF. For the CDR3, the DNA is TGTGCCAGCAGTTTATCGTGGAGGACTAGGGCCGTCAATGAGCAGTTCTTC.

The chain combines TRBV9 with TRBJ2-3, with D hard to call. The CDR3 covers 17 residues. Germline values: CDR1 SGDLS, CDR2 YYNGEE. Trimming left V 0 bases short and J 2 bases short, with 16 bases between. Here the CDR3 reads CASSVDASLTPTDTQYF. CDR3 sequence (DNA): TGTGCCAGCAGCGTAGATGCCAGTTTGACCCCCACAGATACGCAGTATTTT. The full variable domain, its missing parts supplied by reference TRBV9 and TRBJ2-3, is DSGVTQTPKHLITATGQRVTLRCSPRSGDLSVYWYQQSLDQGLQFLIQYYNGEERAKGNILERFSAQQFPDLHSELNLSSLELGDSALYFCASSVDASLTPTDTQYFGPGTRLTVL.

The chain joins TRBV7-2 to TRBJ2-3; 10 nucleotides line up with TRBD1. V lost 1 base to trimming and J lost 0 bases; unmatched junction nucleotides: 4. The CDR3 runs to 17 residues. CDR1 SGHTA and CDR2 FQGNSA come from the germline V gene. The CDR3 sequence: CASSLVGTGDSTDTQYF. The CDR3, as DNA: TGTGCCAGCAGCTTAGTGGGGACAGGGGATAGCACAGATACGCAGTATTTT.

The V call is TRBV28, the J call TRBJ1-5; tentative D call: TRBD1 (5 bases). The CDR3 is 14 amino acids. V was shortened by 2 bases and J by 7 bases, with 12 bases between the two germline ends. Germline V CDR1 and CDR2: MDHEN, SYDVKM. The CDR3 nucleotides are TGTGCCAGCAGTTTACAAGTAGGGGACCAGCCCCAGCATTTT. Translated, it gives CASSLQVGDQPQHF. The whole variable domain, remainder taken from reference TRBV28 and TRBJ1-5, is DVKVTQSSRYLVKRTGEKVFLECVQDMDHENMFWYRQDPGLGLRLIYFSYDVKMKEKGDIPEGYSVSREKKERFSLILESASTNQTSMYLCASSLQVGDQPQHFGDGTRLSIL.

The V gene is TRBV12-3 or TRBV12-4, the J gene TRBJ2-1; the D gene is possibly TRBD2 (5 bases). V lost 6 bases to trimming and J lost 6 bases, with 12 bases between them. The CDR3 has 13 amino acids. Here the CDR3 DNA reads TGTGCCAGCAGCCCCGGCGGGTTCAATGAGCAGTTCTTC. As protein: CASSPGGFNEQFF.

Written as DNA, the CDR3 is TGTGCCAGCAGCCAATCCAGGGTAACTAATGAAAAACTGTTTTTT. This encodes CASSQSRVTNEKLFF. The chain employs TRBV27 and TRBJ1-4; D perhaps matches TRBD1 (5 bases). Germline V gives CDR1 MNHEY, CDR2 SMNVEV (reference sequence). This CDR3 has 15 residues. V lost 6 bases to trimming and J lost 1 base, with 12 bases between them.

This clone turned up a few times. The chain links TRBV13 to TRBJ2-7, with a weak D call TRBD2 (5 bases). V lost 1 base and J 3 bases, leaving 19 bases between the germline ends. This CDR3 comprises 17 residues. Germline CDR1 is PRHDT and CDR2 is FYEKMQ (reference sequence). CDR3 amino acids: CASSLVVGGLVGYEQYF. The CDR3 DNA reads TGTGCCAGCAGCTTAGTGGTAGGAGGCCTAGTCGGCTACGAGCAGTACTTC.

The CDR3 bases are TGTGCCAGCAGTTTTAACAGAGGAAACACTGAAGCTTTCTTT. It codes for CASSFNRGNTEAFF. The chain links TRBV28 to TRBJ1-1; D gene ambiguous. Germline lookup yields CDR1 MDHEN and CDR2 SYDVKM. Trimming removed 3 bases from V and 2 bases from J, with 10 bases in between. The CDR3 is 14 amino acids.

The chain links TRBV5-1 to TRBJ2-3; TRBD2 agrees at 12 bases. The CDR3 runs to 15 residues. The junction had 7 bases not matched to a gene; V was cut back by 5 bases and J by 6 bases. Germline values: CDR1 SGHRS, CDR2 YFSETQ. The CDR3 sequence: CASRPRLAGDDTQYF. In nucleotides, the CDR3 is TGCGCCAGCAGACCCCGACTAGCGGGAGATGATACGCAGTATTTT. Looking up the rest from reference TRBV5-1 and TRBJ2-3 gives the full variable domain: KAGVTQTPRYLIKTRGQQVTLSCSPISGHRSVSWYQQTPGQGLQFLFEYFSETQRNKGNFPGRFSGRQFSNSRSEMNVSTLELGDSALYLCASRPRLAGDDTQYFGPGTRLTVL.

The chain recombines TRBV4-2 with TRBJ2-1; D is perhaps TRBD2 (6 bases). The ends were cut back, 0 bases at V and 1 base at J, with 10 bases in the middle. Germline values: CDR1 LGHNA, CDR2 YNFKEQ. CDR3 length equals 16 residues. The CDR3 is CASSQDPGASYNEQFF. The CDR3, as DNA: TGTGCCAGCAGCCAAGATCCGGGAGCATCCTACAATGAGCAGTTCTTC.

The chain links TRBV7-3 to TRBJ2-1; D uncertain. The V and J ends lost 4 bases and 5 bases respectively, with 15 bases between them. This CDR3 region has 15 residues. The V gene's germline CDR1 is SGHTA and CDR2 FQGTGA. CDR3 loop: CASSSSALENNEQFF. Written as DNA, the CDR3 is TGTGCCAGCAGCTCCAGTGCTCTCGAGAACAATGAGCAGTTCTTC.

The gene calls are TRBV27 and TRBJ2-7, with 13 bases lining up with TRBD2. V dropped 5 bases and J dropped 3; count of bases not matched to a gene: 13. Per germline, CDR1 MNHEY and CDR2 SMNVEV (reference sequence). The CDR3 is made up of 18 amino acids. The CDR3 loop is CASSPSGTSGILGYEQYF. CDR3 in DNA: TGTGCCAGCAGTCCATCCGGGACTAGCGGGATCCTGGGCTACGAGCAGTACTTC.

V usage is TRBV19 and J usage is TRBJ1-1, with D unresolved. V lost 6 bases to trimming and J lost 1 base, with 6 bases between them. The CDR3 is made up of 12 amino acids. Germline values: CDR1 LNHDA, CDR2 SQIVND (reference sequence). Here the CDR3 reads CASSQQNTEAFF. As DNA, the CDR3 is TGTGCCAGTAGCCAGCAGAACACTGAAGCTTTCTTT.

This clone has only one observation. J is TRBJ2-1 and V is TRBV24-1; possible D gene TRBD1, 5 bases. This CDR3 spans 16 amino acids. In germline, CDR1 is KGHDR, CDR2 SFDVKD. Trimming took 5 bases from V and 3 from J, leaving 16 bases between them. CDR3 region: CATSGTRVNSYNEQFF. CDR3 sequence (DNA): TGTGCCACCAGTGGGACCAGGGTAAATAGCTACAATGAGCAGTTCTTC.

CDR3 bases: TGTGCCAGCAGCGTAGCTTCAGGGTCGCTCACAGATACGCAGTATTTT. This gives the protein CASSVASGSLTDTQYF. The J gene is TRBJ2-3, the V gene TRBV9, with D possibly TRBD1 on 5 matching bases. The CDR3 runs 16 residues. Germline loops: CDR1 SGDLS, CDR2 YYNGEE. V dropped 0 bases and J dropped 2 bases, with 13 bases sitting between them.

The chain uses TRBV7-2 and TRBJ1-5; a weak D match, TRBD1 (5 bases). Deletions cut 2 bases from V and 1 base from J, with 12 bases between. Germline CDR1 SGHTA, CDR2 FQGNSA. The CDR3 consists of 16 residues. Here the CDR3 reads CASSLLTGESNQPQHF. CDR3 nucleotides: TGTGCCAGCAGCTTACTCACAGGCGAGAGCAATCAGCCCCAGCATTTT.

There are a few counts of this clone. The chain uses TRBV4-1 and TRBJ2-7, with D perhaps matching TRBD1 (6 bases). Germline V CDR1 and CDR2: MGHRA, YSYEKL. There are 14 residues in the CDR3. V lost 1 base, J lost 4 bases, and 11 bases lay in between. CDR3 residues: CASSQVGQGYEQYF. In DNA form, the CDR3 reads TGCGCCAGCAGCCAAGTGGGACAAGGGTACGAGCAGTACTTC.

The chain uses TRBV10-2 and TRBJ1-2; D remains unclear. Germline loops: CDR1 WSHSY, CDR2 SAAADI. The CDR3 runs to 14 residues. V was trimmed by 2 bases and J by 7 bases, leaving 14 bases between them. DNA for the CDR3: TGCGCCAGCAGTGAGACCTGGGTGGAGTTTGGCTACACCTTC. This encodes CASSETWVEFGYTF.